The present entry profiles one T cell receptor beta chain with its context. With a much larger clone just one base away, this may be a read error. The entry originates in a study of regulatory T cells in long-lasting Graves disease. V dropped 10 bases and J dropped 1 base, with 16 bases sitting between them. Germline CDR1 SGHAT, CDR2 FQNNGV. This CDR3 comprises 14 residues. Documented time point: newly diagnosed GD, antithyroid drugs for less than 3 months. The TCR library was prepared using RNA isolated from PBMCs. HTBI primers from iRepertoire and Arm-PCR of CDR3 regions yielded the TCR beta libraries. TCRdb re-called the multiplex PCR reads with MiXCR, one entry per CDR3 protein. The sample yields some 490,000 distinct CDR3 sequences, 12% seen once. The same specimen was also included in a second study, on T cells in Graves' hyperthyroidism and ophthalmopathy. From that report: In validation, the model predicted ophthalmopathy. These predictions came a median roughly seven months before onset.

The sequence came from a woman aged 25 to 39 with Graves disease. The specimen comprised peripheral blood mononuclear cells (PBMCs), sampled at new diagnosis, from a patient treated with antithyroid drugs. The rearrangement joins TRBV11-2 to TRBJ1-1; no firm D call. The CDR3 is CATMVVYSNTEAFF. CDR3 nucleotide sequence: TGTGCCACGATGGTGGTGTATTCGAACACTGAAGCTTTCTTT.